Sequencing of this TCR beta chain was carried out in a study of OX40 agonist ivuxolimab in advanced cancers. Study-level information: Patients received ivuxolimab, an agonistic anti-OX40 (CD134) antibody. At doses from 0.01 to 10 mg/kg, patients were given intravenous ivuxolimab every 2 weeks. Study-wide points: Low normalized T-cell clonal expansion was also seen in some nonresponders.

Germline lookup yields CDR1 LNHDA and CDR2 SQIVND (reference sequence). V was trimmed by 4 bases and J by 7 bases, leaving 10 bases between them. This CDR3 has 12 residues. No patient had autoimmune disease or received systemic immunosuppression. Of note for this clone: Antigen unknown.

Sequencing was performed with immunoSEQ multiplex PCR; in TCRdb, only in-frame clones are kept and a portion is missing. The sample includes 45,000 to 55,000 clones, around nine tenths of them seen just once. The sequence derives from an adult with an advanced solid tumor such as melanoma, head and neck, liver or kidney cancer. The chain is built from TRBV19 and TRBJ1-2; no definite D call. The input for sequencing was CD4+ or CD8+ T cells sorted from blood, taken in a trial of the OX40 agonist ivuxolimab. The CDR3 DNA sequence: TGTGCCAGTAGTAGCATCGCGGGTGGCTACACCTTC. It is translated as CASSSIAGGYTF. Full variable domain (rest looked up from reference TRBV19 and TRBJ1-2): DGGITQSPKYLFRKEGQNVTLSCEQNLNHDAMYWYRQDPGQGLRLIYYSQIVNDFQKGDIAEGYSVSREKKESFPLTVTSAQKNPTAFYLCASSSIAGGYTFGSGTRLTVV.